Described below is a single T cell receptor (beta chain) sequence and its context. The CDR3 is 15 amino acids. Germline V gene sequence: CDR1 SGHKS, CDR2 YYEKEE (reference sequence). With 2 bases removed from V and 0 bases from J, the gap between germline ends came to 11 bases. The data were obtained in a study of T cell changes during pregnancy in multiple sclerosis. Clones were sequenced by immunoSEQ multiplex PCR, and TCRdb holds only the in-frame ones, with some missing. The sample shows 65,000 to 90,000 clones, roughly 92% of them seen only once. Sequenced material: peripheral blood, taken in the second trimester of pregnancy. The chain has TRBV5-5 and TRBJ1-2; unclear D gene. This sequence was found in a female donor with multiple sclerosis, enrolled in a pregnancy study. Written as DNA, the CDR3 is TGTGCCAGCAGCTTTTCATACTTAGCTAACTATGGCTACACCTTC. Its translation: CASSFSYLANYGYTF.